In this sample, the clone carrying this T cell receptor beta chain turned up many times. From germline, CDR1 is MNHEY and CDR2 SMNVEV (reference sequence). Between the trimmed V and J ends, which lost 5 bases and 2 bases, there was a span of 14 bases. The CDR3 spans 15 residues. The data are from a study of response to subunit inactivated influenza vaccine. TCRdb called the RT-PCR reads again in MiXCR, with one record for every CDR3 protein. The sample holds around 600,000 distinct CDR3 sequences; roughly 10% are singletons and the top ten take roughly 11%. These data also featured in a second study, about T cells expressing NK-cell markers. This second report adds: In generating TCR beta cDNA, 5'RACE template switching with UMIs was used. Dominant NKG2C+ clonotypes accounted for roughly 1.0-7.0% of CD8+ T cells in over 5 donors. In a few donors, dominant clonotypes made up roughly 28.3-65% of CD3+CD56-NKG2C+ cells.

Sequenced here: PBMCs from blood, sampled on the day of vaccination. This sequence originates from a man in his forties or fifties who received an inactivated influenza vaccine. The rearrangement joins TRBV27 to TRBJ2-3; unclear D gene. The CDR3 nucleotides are TGTGCCAGCAGTCCTGGCCTGGCAGACACAGATACGCAGTATTTT. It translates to CASSPGLADTDTQYF.